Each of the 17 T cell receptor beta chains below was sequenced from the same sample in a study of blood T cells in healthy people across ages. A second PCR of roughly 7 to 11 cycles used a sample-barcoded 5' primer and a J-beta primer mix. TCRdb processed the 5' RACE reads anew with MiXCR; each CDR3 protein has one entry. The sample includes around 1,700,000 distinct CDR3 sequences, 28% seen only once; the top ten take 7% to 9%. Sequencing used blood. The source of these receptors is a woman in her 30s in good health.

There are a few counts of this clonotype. DNA of the CDR3: TGTGCCAGCAGTGAAGCGGCAGGGTGGAGGGGATCACCCCTCCACTTT. It codes for CASSEAAGWRGSPLHF. V usage is TRBV2 and J usage is TRBJ1-6; the D gene is possibly TRBD1 (5 bases). Trimming removed 0 bases at V and 10 bases at J, with 16 bases between. The CDR3 is made up of 16 amino acids. CDR1 and CDR2 (germline): SNHLY, FYNNEI.

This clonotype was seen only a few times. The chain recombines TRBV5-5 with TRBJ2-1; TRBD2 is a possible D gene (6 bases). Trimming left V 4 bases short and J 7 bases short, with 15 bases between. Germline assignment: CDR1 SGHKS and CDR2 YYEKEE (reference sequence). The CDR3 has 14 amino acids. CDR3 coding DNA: TGTGCCAGCAGCCCCTGGGGGGAAGAAAATGAGCAGTTCTTC. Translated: CASSPWGEENEQFF.

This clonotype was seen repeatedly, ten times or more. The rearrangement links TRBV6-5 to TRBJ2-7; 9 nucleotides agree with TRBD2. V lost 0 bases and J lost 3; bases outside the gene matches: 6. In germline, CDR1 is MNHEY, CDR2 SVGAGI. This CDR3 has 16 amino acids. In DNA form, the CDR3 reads TGTGCCAGCAGTTACTCCCGACTAGCGGAAAACTACGAGCAGTACTTC. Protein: CASSYSRLAENYEQYF.

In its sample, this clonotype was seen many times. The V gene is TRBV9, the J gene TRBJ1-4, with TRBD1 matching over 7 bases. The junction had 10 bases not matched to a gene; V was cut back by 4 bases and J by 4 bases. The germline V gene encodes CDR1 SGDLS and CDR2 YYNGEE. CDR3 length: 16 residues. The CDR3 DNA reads TGTGCCAGCAGCCAGATGGACAGGACGATTAATGAAAAACTGTTTTTT. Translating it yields CASSQMDRTINEKLFF.

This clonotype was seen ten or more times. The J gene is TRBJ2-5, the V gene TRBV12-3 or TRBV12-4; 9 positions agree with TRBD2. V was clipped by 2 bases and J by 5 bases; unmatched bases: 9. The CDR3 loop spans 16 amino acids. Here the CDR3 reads CASSLTSGGFRETQYF. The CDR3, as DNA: TGTGCCAGCAGTTTAACCAGCGGGGGGTTCAGGGAGACCCAGTACTTC.

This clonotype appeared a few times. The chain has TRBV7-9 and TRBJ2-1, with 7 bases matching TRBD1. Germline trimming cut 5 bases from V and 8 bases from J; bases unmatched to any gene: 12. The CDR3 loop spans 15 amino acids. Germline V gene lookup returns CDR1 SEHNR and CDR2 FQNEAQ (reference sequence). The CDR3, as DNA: TGTGCCAGCAGCCGCCGGATTACAGGGGACGATGAGCAGTTCTTC. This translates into CASSRRITGDDEQFF.

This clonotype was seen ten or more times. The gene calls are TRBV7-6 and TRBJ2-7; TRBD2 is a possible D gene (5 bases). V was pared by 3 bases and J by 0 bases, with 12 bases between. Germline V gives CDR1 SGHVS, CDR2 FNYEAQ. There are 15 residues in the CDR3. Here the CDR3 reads CASSFEGGPSYEQYF. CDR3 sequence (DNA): TGTGCCAGCAGCTTCGAGGGCGGGCCCTCCTACGAGCAGTACTTC.

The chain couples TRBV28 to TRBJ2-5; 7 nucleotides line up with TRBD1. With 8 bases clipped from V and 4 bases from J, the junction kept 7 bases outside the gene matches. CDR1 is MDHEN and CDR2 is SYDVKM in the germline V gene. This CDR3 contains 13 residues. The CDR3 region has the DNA TGTGCCAGCGCTCATGAGGGGGCAGAGACCCAGTACTTC. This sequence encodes CASAHEGAETQYF.

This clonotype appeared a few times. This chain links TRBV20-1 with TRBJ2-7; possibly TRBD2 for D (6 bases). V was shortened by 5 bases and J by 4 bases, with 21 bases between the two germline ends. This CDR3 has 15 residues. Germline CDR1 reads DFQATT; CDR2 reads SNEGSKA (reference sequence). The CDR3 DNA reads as TGCAGTGCTGCGTCAGGAGGGCCCACTTCGTACGAGCAGTACTTC. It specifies CSAASGGPTSYEQYF.

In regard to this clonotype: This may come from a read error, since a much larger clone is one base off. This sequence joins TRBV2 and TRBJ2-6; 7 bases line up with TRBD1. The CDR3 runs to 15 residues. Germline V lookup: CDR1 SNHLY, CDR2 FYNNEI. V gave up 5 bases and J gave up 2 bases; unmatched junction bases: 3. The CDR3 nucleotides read TGTGCCAGCAGTACGGACAGGACTGGGGCCAACGTCCTGACTTTC. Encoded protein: CASSTDRTGANVLTF.

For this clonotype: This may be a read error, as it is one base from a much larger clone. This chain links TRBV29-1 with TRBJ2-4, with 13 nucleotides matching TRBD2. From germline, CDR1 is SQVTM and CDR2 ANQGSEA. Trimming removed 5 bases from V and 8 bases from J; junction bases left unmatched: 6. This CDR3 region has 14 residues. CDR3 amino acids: CSVLGLAGTDIQYF. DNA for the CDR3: TGCAGCGTTCTGGGACTAGCGGGAACGGACATTCAGTACTTC. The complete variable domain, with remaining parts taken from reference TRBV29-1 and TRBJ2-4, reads SAVISQKPSRDICQRGTSLTIQCQVDSQVTMMFWYRQQPGQSLTLIATANQGSEATYESGFVIDKFPISRPNLTFSTLTVSNMSPEDSSIYLCSVLGLAGTDIQYFGAGTRLSVL.

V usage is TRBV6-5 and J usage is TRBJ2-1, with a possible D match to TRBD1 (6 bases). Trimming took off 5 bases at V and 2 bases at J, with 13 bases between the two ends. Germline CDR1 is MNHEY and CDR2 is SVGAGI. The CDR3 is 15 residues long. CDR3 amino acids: CASSLTGPPYNEQFF. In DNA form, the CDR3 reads TGTGCCAGCAGTCTCACAGGGCCTCCCTACAATGAGCAGTTCTTC.

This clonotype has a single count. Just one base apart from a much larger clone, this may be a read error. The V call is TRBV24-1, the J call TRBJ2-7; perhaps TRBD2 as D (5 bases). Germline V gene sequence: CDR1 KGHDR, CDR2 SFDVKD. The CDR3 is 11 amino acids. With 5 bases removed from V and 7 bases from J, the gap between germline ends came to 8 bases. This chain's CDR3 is CATSARGEQYF. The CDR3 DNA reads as TGTGCCACCAGTGCACGGGGTGAGCAGTACTTC.

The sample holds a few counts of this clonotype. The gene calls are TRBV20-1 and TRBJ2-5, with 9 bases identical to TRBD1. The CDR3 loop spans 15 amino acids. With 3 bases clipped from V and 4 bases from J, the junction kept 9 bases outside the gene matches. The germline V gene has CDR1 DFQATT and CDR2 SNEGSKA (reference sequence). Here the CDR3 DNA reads TGCAGTGCTAGGAGGGACAGGGTGGCCAGAGAGACCCAGTACTTC. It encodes CSARRDRVARETQYF.

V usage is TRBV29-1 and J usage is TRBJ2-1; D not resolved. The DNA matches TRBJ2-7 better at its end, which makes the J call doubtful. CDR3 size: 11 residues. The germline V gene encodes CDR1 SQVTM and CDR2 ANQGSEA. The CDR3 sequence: CSVFAVEEQYF. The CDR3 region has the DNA TGCAGCGTTTTCGCAGTAGAAGAGCAGTACTTC.

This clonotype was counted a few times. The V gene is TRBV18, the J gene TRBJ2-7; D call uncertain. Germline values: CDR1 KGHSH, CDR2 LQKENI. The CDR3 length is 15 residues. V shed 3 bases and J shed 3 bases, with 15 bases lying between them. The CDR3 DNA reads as TGTGCCAGCTCACCGAACGTTATGCGAAGCTACGAGCAGTACTTC. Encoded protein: CASSPNVMRSYEQYF.

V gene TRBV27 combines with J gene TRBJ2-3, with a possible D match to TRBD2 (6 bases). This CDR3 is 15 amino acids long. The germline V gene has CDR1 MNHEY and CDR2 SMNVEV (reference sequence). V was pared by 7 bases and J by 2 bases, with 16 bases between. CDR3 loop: CASNEKWDFTDTQYF. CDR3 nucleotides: TGTGCCAGCAATGAGAAGTGGGACTTCACAGATACGCAGTATTTT.